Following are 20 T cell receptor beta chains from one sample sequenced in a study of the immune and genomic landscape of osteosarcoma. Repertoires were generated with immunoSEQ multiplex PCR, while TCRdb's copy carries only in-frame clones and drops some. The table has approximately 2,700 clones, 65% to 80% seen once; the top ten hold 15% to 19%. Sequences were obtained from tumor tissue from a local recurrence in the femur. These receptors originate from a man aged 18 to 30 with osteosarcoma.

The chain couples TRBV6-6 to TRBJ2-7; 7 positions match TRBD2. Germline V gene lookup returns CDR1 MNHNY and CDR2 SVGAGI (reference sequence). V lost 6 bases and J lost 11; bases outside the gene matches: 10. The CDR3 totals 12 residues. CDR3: CASSPLGGREYF. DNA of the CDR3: TGTGCCAGCAGCCCCCTTGGGGGGAGGGAGTACTTC.

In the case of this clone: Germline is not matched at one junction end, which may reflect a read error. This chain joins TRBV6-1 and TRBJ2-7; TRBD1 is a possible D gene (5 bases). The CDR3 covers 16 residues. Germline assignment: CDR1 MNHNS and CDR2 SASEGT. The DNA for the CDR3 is TGTGCCAGCAGTGAATTGGAGTGGACACCCTCCCACGAGCAGTACTTC. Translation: CASSELEWTPSHEQYF.

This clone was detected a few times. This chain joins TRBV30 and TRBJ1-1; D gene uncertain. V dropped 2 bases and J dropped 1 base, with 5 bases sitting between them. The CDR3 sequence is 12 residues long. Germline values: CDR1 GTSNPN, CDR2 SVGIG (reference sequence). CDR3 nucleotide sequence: TGTGCCTGGAGTCAGACGAACACTGAAGCTTTCTTT. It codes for CAWSQTNTEAFF.

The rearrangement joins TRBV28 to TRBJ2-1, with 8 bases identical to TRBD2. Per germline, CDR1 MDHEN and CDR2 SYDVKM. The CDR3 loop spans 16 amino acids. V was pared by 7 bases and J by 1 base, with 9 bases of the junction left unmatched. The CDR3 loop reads CASIRLTGGSYNEQFF. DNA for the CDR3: TGTGCCAGCATTAGGTTAACGGGAGGGTCCTACAATGAGCAGTTCTTC.

The CDR3 protein is CASSPSSGLLGTEAFF. The CDR3 nucleotides are TGTGCCAGCAGCCCGTCCTCGGGACTCTTGGGGACTGAAGCTTTCTTT. The chain employs TRBV5-5 and TRBJ1-1, with D possibly TRBD1 on 5 matching bases. Per germline, CDR1 SGHKS and CDR2 YYEKEE (reference sequence). The CDR3 runs 16 residues. Trimming left V 4 bases short and J 5 bases short, with 21 bases between.

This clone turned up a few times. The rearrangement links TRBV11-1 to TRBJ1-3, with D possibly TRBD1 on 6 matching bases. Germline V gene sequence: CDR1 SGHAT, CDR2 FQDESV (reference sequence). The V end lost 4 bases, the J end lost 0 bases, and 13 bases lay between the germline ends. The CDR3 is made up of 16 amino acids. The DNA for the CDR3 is TGTGCCAGCAGCTCATCGGACAGTACCTCTGGAAACACCATATATTTT. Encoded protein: CASSSSDSTSGNTIYF.

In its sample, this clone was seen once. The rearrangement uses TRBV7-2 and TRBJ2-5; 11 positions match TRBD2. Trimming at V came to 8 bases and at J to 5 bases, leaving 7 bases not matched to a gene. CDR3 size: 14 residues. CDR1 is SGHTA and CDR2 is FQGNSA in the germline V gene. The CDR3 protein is CASSASGRRETQYF. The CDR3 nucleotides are TGTGCCAGCTCGGCTAGCGGGAGGCGGGAGACCCAGTACTTC.

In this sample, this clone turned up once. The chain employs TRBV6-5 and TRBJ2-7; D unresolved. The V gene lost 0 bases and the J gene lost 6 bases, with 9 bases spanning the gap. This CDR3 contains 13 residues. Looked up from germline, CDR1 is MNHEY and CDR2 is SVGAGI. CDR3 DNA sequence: TGTGCCAGCAGTTACTCGGGTTATATCGAGCAGTACTTC. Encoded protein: CASSYSGYIEQYF.

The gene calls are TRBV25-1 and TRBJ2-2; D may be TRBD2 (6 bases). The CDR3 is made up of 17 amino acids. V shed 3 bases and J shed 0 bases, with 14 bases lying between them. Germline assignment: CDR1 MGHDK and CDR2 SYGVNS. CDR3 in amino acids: CASSDKLGTANTGELFF. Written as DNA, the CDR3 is TGTGCCAGCAGTGATAAACTCGGGACTGCGAACACCGGGGAGCTGTTTTTT.

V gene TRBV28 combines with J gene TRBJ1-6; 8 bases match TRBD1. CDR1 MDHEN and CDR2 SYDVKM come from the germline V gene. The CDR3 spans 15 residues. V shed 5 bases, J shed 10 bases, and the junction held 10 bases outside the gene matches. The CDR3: CASSGRQGIESPLHF. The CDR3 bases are TGTGCCAGCAGTGGCCGACAGGGGATAGAATCACCCCTCCACTTT.

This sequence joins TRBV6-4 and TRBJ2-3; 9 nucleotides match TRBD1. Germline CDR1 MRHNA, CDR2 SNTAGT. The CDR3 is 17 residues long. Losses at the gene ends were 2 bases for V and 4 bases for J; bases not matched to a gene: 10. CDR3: CASSDPGQGTGADTQYF. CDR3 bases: TGTGCCAGCAGTGACCCGGGACAGGGAACTGGTGCAGATACGCAGTATTTT.

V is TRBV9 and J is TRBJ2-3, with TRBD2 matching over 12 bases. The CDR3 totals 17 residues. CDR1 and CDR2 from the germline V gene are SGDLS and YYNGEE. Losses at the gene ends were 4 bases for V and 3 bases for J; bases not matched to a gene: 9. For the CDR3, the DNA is TGTGCCAGCAGCCCAGAACTAACTAGCGGGGGGACAGATACGCAGTATTTT. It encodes CASSPELTSGGTDTQYF. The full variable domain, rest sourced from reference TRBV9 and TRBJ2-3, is DSGVTQTPKHLITATGQRVTLRCSPRSGDLSVYWYQQSLDQGLQFLIQYYNGEERAKGNILERFSAQQFPDLHSELNLSSLELGDSALYFCASSPELTSGGTDTQYFGPGTRLTVL.

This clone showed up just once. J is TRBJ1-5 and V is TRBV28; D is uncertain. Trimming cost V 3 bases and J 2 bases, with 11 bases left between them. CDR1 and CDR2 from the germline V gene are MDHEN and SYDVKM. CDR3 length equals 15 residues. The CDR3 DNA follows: TGTGCCAGCAGTTTGAGAGGGTATGGCAATCAGCCCCAGCATTTT. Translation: CASSLRGYGNQPQHF.

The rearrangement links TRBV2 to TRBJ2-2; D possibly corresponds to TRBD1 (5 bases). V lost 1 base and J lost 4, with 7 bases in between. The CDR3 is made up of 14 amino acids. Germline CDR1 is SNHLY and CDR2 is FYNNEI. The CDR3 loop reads CASSEGQSTGELFF. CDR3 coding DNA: TGTGCCAGCAGTGAAGGACAGTCCACCGGGGAGCTGTTTTTT.

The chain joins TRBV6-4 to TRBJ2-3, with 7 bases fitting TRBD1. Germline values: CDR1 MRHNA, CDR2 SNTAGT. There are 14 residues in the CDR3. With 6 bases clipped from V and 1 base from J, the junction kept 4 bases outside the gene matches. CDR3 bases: TGTGCCAGCAGCGAGGGGGCCGGCACAGATACGCAGTATTTT. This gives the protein CASSEGAGTDTQYF.

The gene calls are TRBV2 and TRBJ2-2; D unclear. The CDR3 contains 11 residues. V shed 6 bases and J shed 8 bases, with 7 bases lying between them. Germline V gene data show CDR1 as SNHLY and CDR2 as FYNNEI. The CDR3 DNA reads TGTGCCAGCAGACTACAGGGGGAGCTGTTTTTT. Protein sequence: CASRLQGELFF.

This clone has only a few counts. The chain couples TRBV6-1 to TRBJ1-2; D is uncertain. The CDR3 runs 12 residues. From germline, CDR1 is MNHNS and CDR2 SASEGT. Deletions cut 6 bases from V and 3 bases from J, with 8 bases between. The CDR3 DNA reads TGTGCCAGCAGGAAAGTAGACTATGGCTACACCTTC. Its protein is CASRKVDYGYTF.

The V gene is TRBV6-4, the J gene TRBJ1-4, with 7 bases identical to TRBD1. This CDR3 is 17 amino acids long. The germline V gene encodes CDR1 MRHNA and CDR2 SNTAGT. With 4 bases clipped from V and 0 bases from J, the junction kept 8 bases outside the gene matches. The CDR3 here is CASSAKDRVATNEKLFF. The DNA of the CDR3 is TGTGCCAGCAGTGCAAAAGACAGGGTCGCAACTAATGAAAAACTGTTTTTT.

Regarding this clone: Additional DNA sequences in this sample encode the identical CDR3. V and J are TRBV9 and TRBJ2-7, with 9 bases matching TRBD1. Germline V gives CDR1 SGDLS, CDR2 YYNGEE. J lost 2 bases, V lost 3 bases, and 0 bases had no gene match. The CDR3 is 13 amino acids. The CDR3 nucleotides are TGTGCCAGCAGCGGACAGGGGGCCTACGAGCAGTACTTC. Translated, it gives CASSGQGAYEQYF.

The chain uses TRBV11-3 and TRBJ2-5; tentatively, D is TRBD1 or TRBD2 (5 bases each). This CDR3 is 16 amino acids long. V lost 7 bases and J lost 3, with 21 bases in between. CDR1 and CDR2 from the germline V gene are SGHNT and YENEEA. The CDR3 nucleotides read TGTGCCAGCATCGTCCTCCCGGGACCGCAAGAAGAGACCCAGTACTTC. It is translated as CASIVLPGPQEETQYF.